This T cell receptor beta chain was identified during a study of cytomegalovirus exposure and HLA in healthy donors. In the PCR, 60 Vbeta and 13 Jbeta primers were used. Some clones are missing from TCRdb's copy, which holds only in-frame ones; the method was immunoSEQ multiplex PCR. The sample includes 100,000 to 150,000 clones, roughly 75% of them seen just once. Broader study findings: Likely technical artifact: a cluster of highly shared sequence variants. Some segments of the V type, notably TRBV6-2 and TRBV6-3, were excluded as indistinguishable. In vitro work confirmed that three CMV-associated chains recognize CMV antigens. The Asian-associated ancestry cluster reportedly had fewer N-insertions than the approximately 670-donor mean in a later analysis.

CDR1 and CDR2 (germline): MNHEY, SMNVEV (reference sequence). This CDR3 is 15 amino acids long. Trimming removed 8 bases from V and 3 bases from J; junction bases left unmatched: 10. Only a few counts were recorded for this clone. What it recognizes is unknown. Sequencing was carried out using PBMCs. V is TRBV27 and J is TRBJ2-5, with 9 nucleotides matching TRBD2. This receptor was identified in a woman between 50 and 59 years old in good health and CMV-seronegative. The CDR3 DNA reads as TGTGCCAGCTCAATCTGGCGGGAGGGCGAAGAGACCCAGTACTTC. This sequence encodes CASSIWREGEETQYF.